This T cell receptor beta chain was sequenced in a study of blood T cell repertoires in COVID-19. The CDR3 has 14 residues. Per the germline V gene, CDR1 is LGHDT and CDR2 is YNNKEL (reference sequence). Trimming left V 4 bases short and J 0 bases short, with 7 bases between. The table came from immunoSEQ multiplex PCR; TCRdb's copy has only in-frame clones and leaves some out. The sample holds about 60,000 clones, approximately 82% seen once. The chain has TRBV3-1 (or the pseudogene TRBV3-2) and TRBJ1-3, with a tentative D call TRBD1 (6 bases). Sequencing was performed on peripheral blood. The receptor was derived from a man in his 60s with acute or convalescent COVID-19. The CDR3 sequence: CASSLGASGNTIYF. The DNA for the CDR3 is TGTGCCAGCAGCCTGGGGGCCTCTGGAAACACCATATATTTT.